This entry lists 27 T cell receptor beta chains sequenced from one sample in a study of blood T cell repertoires in COVID-19. Libraries were prepared by immunoSEQ multiplex PCR; TCRdb keeps only in-frame clonotypes and omits some of them. Among under 130,000 clones, approximately 70% were seen once, and the ten largest hold roughly 6.2%. The source material was peripheral blood. These TCRs come from an elderly man with acute or convalescent COVID-19.

This clone was detected a few times. The V and J genes are TRBV19 and TRBJ1-1; tentatively, D is TRBD1 (5 bases). The germline gives CDR1 LNHDA, CDR2 SQIVND (reference sequence). The CDR3 contains 15 residues. Trimming left V 6 bases short and J 4 bases short, with 18 bases between. CDR3 coding DNA: TGTGCCAGTAGCTACTCAGGGTTGTCGACCACTGAAGCTTTCTTT. Residues: CASSYSGLSTTEAFF.

The chain joins TRBV11-3 to TRBJ2-5, with D possibly being TRBD2 (6 bases). Trimming cost V 1 base and J 4 bases, with 10 bases left between them. The CDR3 totals 14 residues. The germline CDR1 and CDR2 sequences are SGHNT and YENEEA. The CDR3 DNA reads TGTGCCAGCAGCTTAGCGGGAGTCGGAGAGACCCAGTACTTC. Amino acid sequence: CASSLAGVGETQYF.

The V gene is TRBV7-2, the J gene TRBJ1-6, with 7 bases aligning to TRBD1. With 5 bases clipped from V and 11 bases from J, the junction kept 12 bases outside the gene matches. The CDR3 runs 15 residues. CDR1 SGHTA and CDR2 FQGNSA come from the germline V gene. The CDR3 nucleotides are TGTGCCAGCAGCCCGGGGACAGCTGGCGGAACACCCCTCCACTTT. Amino acid sequence: CASSPGTAGGTPLHF. The full variable domain, rest sourced from reference TRBV7-2 and TRBJ1-6, is GAGVSQSPSNKVTEKGKDVELRCDPISGHTALYWYRQSLGQGLEFLIYFQGNSAPDKSGLPSDRFSAERTGGSVSTLTIQRTQQEDSAVYLCASSPGTAGGTPLHFGNGTRLTVT.

This clone occurred many times. The chain carries TRBV19 and TRBJ1-1, with D maybe TRBD1 (5 bases). Germline loops: CDR1 LNHDA, CDR2 SQIVND (reference sequence). V was clipped by 5 bases and J by 7 bases, with 14 bases between them. The CDR3 has 13 amino acids. In DNA, the CDR3 is TGTGCCAGTAGTCTCCATGACAGCCGTGAAGCTTTCTTT. Amino acid sequence: CASSLHDSREAFF.

The chain carries TRBV9 and TRBJ1-4, with a possible D match to TRBD1 (5 bases). The germline V and J ends were trimmed by 6 bases and 2 bases, with 11 bases remaining between them. Looked up from germline, CDR1 is SGDLS and CDR2 is YYNGEE. The CDR3 spans 14 residues. CDR3 protein: CASTPGLTNEKLFF. CDR3 DNA sequence: TGTGCCAGCACCCCGGGACTTACTAATGAAAAACTGTTTTTT.

This clone was seen a handful of times. The identical CDR3 is also encoded by other nucleotide sequences in the sample. This rearrangement joins TRBV5-1 to TRBJ1-5, with D perhaps TRBD1 (6 bases). From germline, CDR1 is SGHRS and CDR2 YFSETQ. The V end lost 4 bases, the J end lost 3 bases, and 11 bases lay between the germline ends. The CDR3 sequence is 14 residues long. The CDR3 here is CASSTGQPNQPQHF. The CDR3 nucleotides are TGCGCCAGCAGCACCGGACAGCCCAATCAGCCCCAGCATTTT.

The V call is TRBV5-6, the J call TRBJ2-1; a weak D match, TRBD2 (7 bases). V shed 3 bases and J shed 3 bases, with 16 bases lying between them. This CDR3 has 16 residues. CDR1 and CDR2 (germline): SGHDT, YYEEEE. Here the CDR3 reads CASSSGGLSVYNEQFF. CDR3 DNA sequence: TGTGCCAGCAGCTCCGGGGGGCTATCCGTCTACAATGAGCAGTTCTTC. The full variable domain, with the rest looked up from reference TRBV5-6 and TRBJ2-1, is DAGVTQSPTHLIKTRGQQVTLRCSPKSGHDTVSWYQQALGQGPQFIFQYYEEEERQRGNFPDRFSGHQFPNYSSELNVNALLLGDSALYLCASSSGGLSVYNEQFFGPGTRLTVL.

The CDR3 spells CASSLDRAAEAFF. CDR3 sequence (DNA): TGTGCCAGCAGCTTAGACAGGGCCGCTGAAGCTTTCTTT. The chain employs TRBV11-2 and TRBJ1-1, with D possibly TRBD1 on 5 matching bases. The CDR3 is 13 residues long. Germline CDR1 and CDR2: SGHAT and FQNNGV. Trimming pared 0 bases from V and 6 bases from J, leaving 8 bases between.

This chain uses TRBV12-3 or TRBV12-4 with TRBJ2-7; perhaps TRBD1 as D (6 bases). Trimming took off 6 bases at V and 12 bases at J, with 18 bases between the two ends. The CDR3 has 12 amino acids. CDR3 in amino acids: CASSTTGMELYF. CDR3 nucleotides: TGTGCCAGCAGCACAACAGGGATGGAGTTGTACTTC.

This sequence joins TRBV3-1 (or the pseudogene TRBV3-2) and TRBJ1-4; D gene uncertain. CDR1 is LGHDT and CDR2 is YNNKEL in the germline V gene (reference sequence). This CDR3 has 13 amino acids. V lost 3 bases and J 4 bases, leaving 6 bases between the germline ends. This chain's CDR3 is CASSHSNNEKLFF. DNA for the CDR3: TGTGCCAGCAGCCACTCTAATAATGAAAAACTGTTTTTT.

The V gene is TRBV24-1, the J gene TRBJ2-1; 8 nucleotides match TRBD2. Germline lookup yields CDR1 KGHDR and CDR2 SFDVKD. There are 22 residues in the CDR3. J was trimmed by 6 bases and V by 4 bases; bases with no gene match: 28. In DNA form, the CDR3 reads TGTGCCACCAGTGACCCAACAGGAGGAGCAGTTACCGGGACTAGAAAGACCAATGAGCAGTTCTTC. This sequence encodes CATSDPTGGAVTGTRKTNEQFF.

The table lists this clone with a few counts. The rearrangement uses TRBV29-1 and TRBJ2-5; the match to TRBD2 covers 7 bases. CDR1 and CDR2 from the germline V gene are SQVTM and ANQGSEA. J was trimmed by 3 bases and V by 3 bases; bases with no gene match: 1. The CDR3 length is 12 residues. The CDR3 sequence: CSVDAGEETQYF. CDR3 coding DNA: TGCAGCGTTGATGCGGGAGAAGAGACCCAGTACTTC.

The CDR3 region is CASSLVFQSGDETQYF. In DNA form, the CDR3 reads TGCGCCAGCAGCTTGGTGTTTCAATCGGGAGATGAGACCCAGTACTTC. The V call is TRBV5-1, the J call TRBJ2-5; D perhaps matches TRBD2 (6 bases). Germline CDR1 reads SGHRS; CDR2 reads YFSETQ. The CDR3 has 16 amino acids. Deletions cut 0 bases from V and 5 bases from J, with 17 bases between.

This clone was counted only a few times. The V call is TRBV5-6, the J call TRBJ1-1; D is unresolved. V gave up 1 base and J gave up 12 bases, with 10 bases separating them. Germline CDR1 is SGHDT and CDR2 is YYEEEE. The CDR3 has 11 residues. The chain's CDR3 is CASSLWRETFF. DNA for the CDR3: TGTGCCAGCAGCTTGTGGAGGGAGACTTTCTTT.

The chain carries TRBV11-2 and TRBJ2-1; 9 bases align to TRBD2. V shed 1 base, J shed 7 bases, and the junction held 11 bases outside the gene matches. The CDR3 has 17 residues. Germline-derived CDR1 and CDR2 are SGHAT and FQNNGV. The CDR3 loop is CASSLVRASGMGNEQFF. For the CDR3, the DNA is TGTGCCAGCAGCTTAGTCCGTGCTAGCGGGATGGGAAATGAGCAGTTCTTC.

V and J are TRBV7-6 and TRBJ2-7; 10 bases fit TRBD1. From germline, CDR1 is SGHVS and CDR2 FNYEAQ. This CDR3 is built from 14 residues. The J segment lost 6 bases and the V segment lost 5 bases, leaving 7 bases of the junction unmatched. Here the CDR3 DNA reads TGTGCCAGCAGCCCCCAGACAGGGGGCGCCGAGCAGTACTTC. Its translation: CASSPQTGGAEQYF.

The rearrangement joins TRBV30 to TRBJ2-7; 8 bases are shared with TRBD2. V trimming: 3 bases; J trimming: 5 bases; junction bases outside the gene matches: 3. Germline loops: CDR1 GTSNPN, CDR2 SVGIG (reference sequence). CDR3 length: 12 residues. The CDR3 is CAWRPGGDEQYF. The CDR3 bases are TGTGCCTGGAGGCCGGGGGGGGACGAGCAGTACTTC.

The V gene is TRBV28, the J gene TRBJ2-2; TRBD2 aligns across 7 bases. The germline V gene encodes CDR1 MDHEN and CDR2 SYDVKM. This CDR3 comprises 15 residues. J lost 3 bases, V lost 6 bases, and 7 bases had no gene match. The DNA of the CDR3 is TGTGCCAGCAGCTCCGGACTAGTGGACACCGGGGAGCTGTTTTTT. It translates to CASSSGLVDTGELFF.

This chain connects TRBV11-2 to TRBJ2-1; 8 bases match TRBD2. Germline CDR1 is SGHAT and CDR2 is FQNNGV. After removal of 5 bases from V and 0 bases from J, the junction contained 15 bases not matched to a gene. The CDR3 is made up of 19 amino acids. CDR3 sequence reads: CASSAPRTSQTSSYNEQFF. Here the CDR3 DNA reads TGTGCCAGCAGCGCCCCCAGGACTAGCCAAACAAGCTCCTACAATGAGCAGTTCTTC.

The chain employs TRBV3-1 (or the pseudogene TRBV3-2) and TRBJ2-1, with a tentative D call TRBD2 (5 bases). The CDR3 totals 13 residues. With 4 bases removed from V and 6 bases from J, the gap between germline ends came to 10 bases. Germline CDR1 reads LGHDT; CDR2 reads YNNKEL (reference sequence). CDR3 amino acids: CASSPGGFNEQFF. The CDR3, as DNA: TGTGCCAGCAGCCCCGGAGGATTCAATGAGCAGTTCTTC.

This chain links TRBV10-3 with TRBJ1-2, with D possibly matching TRBD1 (5 bases). Germline loops: CDR1 ENHRY, CDR2 SYGVKD. The germline V and J ends were trimmed by 0 bases and 3 bases, with 14 bases remaining between them. The CDR3 consists of 16 residues. Here the CDR3 DNA reads TGTGCCATCAGTGAGTCGGGAAGTCGGGGGGACTATGGCTACACCTTC. As protein: CAISESGSRGDYGYTF.

This clone appeared once. The chain couples TRBV15 to TRBJ2-3; 7 nucleotides line up with TRBD2. Trimming took 0 bases from V and 9 from J; bases not matched to a gene: 3. This CDR3 region has 13 residues. Per germline, CDR1 LNHNV and CDR2 YYDKDF (reference sequence). As DNA, the CDR3 is TGTGCCACCAGCAGAGATGAGGGAGGGACGCAGTATTTT. The encoded protein is CATSRDEGGTQYF.

This clone was seen only a few times. This rearrangement joins TRBV5-8 to TRBJ2-7; 7 nucleotides agree with TRBD2. Unmatched junction bases numbered 1, after V lost 2 bases and J lost 2 bases. This CDR3 region has 13 residues. Per the germline V gene, CDR1 is SGHTS and CDR2 is YDEGEE. The CDR3 loop reads CASSFGGTYEQYF. CDR3 in DNA: TGTGCCAGCAGCTTCGGGGGGACCTACGAGCAGTACTTC.

In this sample, this clone turned up a few times. The chain is built from TRBV5-1 and TRBJ2-5; no firm D call. This CDR3 region has 12 residues. V was trimmed by 2 bases and J by 5 bases, leaving 7 bases between them. Germline V lookup: CDR1 SGHRS, CDR2 YFSETQ. CDR3: CASSFPFETQYF. The CDR3 DNA reads as TGCGCCAGCAGCTTCCCGTTTGAGACCCAGTACTTC.

The gene calls are TRBV28 and TRBJ1-2; TRBD1 aligns across 7 bases. The germline V gene encodes CDR1 MDHEN and CDR2 SYDVKM. The CDR3 has 15 residues. J gave up 4 bases and V 5 bases, and 10 bases lay outside the gene matches. CDR3 in DNA: TGTGCCAGCAGTCCACCCCGGGACAGACTCTATGGCTACACCTTC. Its protein product is CASSPPRDRLYGYTF.

The chain links TRBV20-1 to TRBJ2-5, with TRBD2 matching over 7 bases. This CDR3 region has 11 residues. CDR1 DFQATT and CDR2 SNEGSKA come from the germline V gene (reference sequence). CDR3 protein: CRVGGMETQYF. DNA for the CDR3: TGCAGAGTGGGGGGGATGGAGACCCAGTACTTC.

The rearrangement joins TRBV19 to TRBJ1-5; D gene unclear. The CDR3 covers 13 residues. From germline, CDR1 is LNHDA and CDR2 SQIVND (reference sequence). The V gene lost 7 bases and the J gene lost 3 bases, with 10 bases spanning the gap. CDR3 DNA sequence: TGTGCCAGTAATCAACATCCCAATCAGCCCCAGCATTTT. Its translation: CASNQHPNQPQHF.